The 6 T cell receptor beta chains below all came from one sample that was sequenced in a study of blood T cell repertoires in COVID-19. TCRdb's copy holds only in-frame clones and misses some; the assay was immunoSEQ multiplex PCR. The sample has approximately 440,000 clones, 90% seen once. The sequenced sample was PBMCs or T cells enriched from blood (not recorded which). The receptors shown here come from a man younger than 35 who had recovered from COVID-19.

This rearrangement joins TRBV12-3 or TRBV12-4 to TRBJ1-3, with D possibly TRBD1 on 6 matching bases. This CDR3 has 13 amino acids. Trimming left V 6 bases short and J 6 bases short, with 12 bases between. The DNA of the CDR3 is TGTGCCAGCAGCCCAGGGGCTTCAAACACCATATATTTT. It specifies CASSPGASNTIYF.

This sequence joins TRBV27 and TRBJ2-1; 7 bases line up with TRBD2. V shed 7 bases, J shed 6 bases, and the junction held 18 bases outside the gene matches. There are 17 residues in the CDR3. CDR1 MNHEY and CDR2 SMNVEV come from the germline V gene (reference sequence). The CDR3 reads CASTFTVASGSSNEQFF. Here the CDR3 DNA reads TGTGCCAGCACCTTCACCGTGGCTAGCGGTTCTTCCAATGAGCAGTTCTTC.

This CDR3 is CSASSGTNYNEQFF. In DNA form, the CDR3 reads TGCAGTGCTAGTTCGGGGACTAACTACAATGAGCAGTTCTTC. This sequence joins TRBV20-1 and TRBJ2-1, with 7 bases fitting TRBD2. From germline, CDR1 is DFQATT and CDR2 SNEGSKA (reference sequence). Germline trimming cut 3 bases from V and 3 bases from J; bases unmatched to any gene: 5. The length of the CDR3 is 14 residues.

This clone occurred once. This chain joins TRBV6-1 and TRBJ1-2, with 7 bases matching TRBD1. CDR3 length: 15 residues. In germline, CDR1 is MNHNS, CDR2 SASEGT. The J segment lost 5 bases and the V segment lost 1 base, leaving 7 bases of the junction unmatched. This CDR3 is CASSEVAGGRYGYTF. Written as DNA, the CDR3 is TGTGCCAGCAGTGAAGTGGCAGGGGGACGGTATGGCTACACCTTC.

The chain uses TRBV9 and TRBJ1-5, with D perhaps TRBD1 (5 bases). This CDR3 is built from 14 residues. The germline CDR1 and CDR2 sequences are SGDLS and YYNGEE. V shed 8 bases and J shed 0 bases, with 12 bases lying between them. In DNA, the CDR3 is TGTGCCAGTTCGAAGGGACTTAGCAATCAGCCCCAGCATTTT. This encodes CASSKGLSNQPQHF.

The gene calls are TRBV3-1 (or the pseudogene TRBV3-2) and TRBJ2-3, with 9 bases fitting TRBD2. V gave up 1 base and J gave up 3 bases; unmatched junction bases: 5. The germline V gene has CDR1 LGHDT and CDR2 YNNKEL (reference sequence). The CDR3 consists of 16 residues. CDR3 coding DNA: TGTGCCAGCAGCCAAGGGCGCGGGAGGGCGACAGATACGCAGTATTTT. Protein sequence: CASSQGRGRATDTQYF.